A selection of T cell receptor beta chains follows, all from one sample in a study of blood T cells in healthy people across ages. Using its own MiXCR run on the 5' RACE reads, TCRdb lists one record per CDR3 protein. The profile covers hundreds of thousands of distinct CDR3 sequences, with around 49% appearing a single time and roughly 31% taken by the ten largest. The sample consisted of blood. These receptor sequences come from a woman in her sixties or seventies in good health. The CDR3 runs from the conserved cysteine through the conserved F or W. The D gene is left open where the match is weak.

J,V,D,CDR3
TRBJ1-4,TRBV20-1,NA,CSANSRGSSEKLFF
TRBJ2-2,TRBV2,NA,CASRPGVNLNTGELFF
TRBJ2-7,TRBV3-1,NA,CASSQGPSPIYEQYF
TRBJ1-5,TRBV4-3,NA,CASSQDRTLPQHF
NA,TRBV30,NA,CAWTNVDPGTQYF
TRBJ1-5,TRBV6-6,NA,CASSSPQHF
TRBJ2-7,TRBV27,NA,CASSLFGQLSSYEQYF
TRBJ2-5,TRBV5-1,NA,CASSATSGRETTQYF
TRBJ2-7,TRBV5-6,NA,CASSFITDGSYEQYF
TRBJ1-2,TRBV20-1,NA,CSATTEIYGYTF
TRBJ2-1,TRBV5-1,NA,CASSLEAVLVGEQFF
TRBJ1-1,TRBV9,NA,CASSARQANTEAFF
TRBJ2-7,TRBV9,TRBD2,CASSSTGTSGTNEQYF
TRBJ2-1,TRBV5-1,TRBD2,CASSATSGAPEQFF
TRBJ2-5,TRBV10-3,NA,CAIRAGETQYF
TRBJ2-3,TRBV24-1,TRBD1,CATSDPDRGTTDTQYF
TRBJ2-6,TRBV28,TRBD1,CASSYRGSLSGANVLTF
TRBJ2-1,TRBV10-3,NA,CAAQSESSYNEQFF
TRBJ1-2,TRBV6-5,TRBD1,CASRYSEGAEGYTF
TRBJ2-6,TRBV29-1,NA,CSVIDSSGANVLTF
NA,TRBV28,NA,CASQTSLGVYEQYF
TRBJ2-2,TRBV3-1,NA,CASSPRLSNTGELFF
NA,TRBV10-3,TRBD2,CAISTSGSSYNEQYF
TRBJ2-7,TRBV5-1,TRBD1,CASTSGTGGYEQYF
TRBJ2-1,TRBV5-1,NA,CASSLGTTSGAHEQFF
TRBJ2-1,TRBV20-1,TRBD2,CSANVGGRYNEQFF
TRBJ1-2,TRBV7-9,NA,CASSLGRGTLYGYTF
TRBJ2-3,TRBV29-1,TRBD2,CSVAGLAGVTDTQYF
TRBJ2-4,TRBV5-1,TRBD2,CASSLGLAGEEHIQYF
TRBJ2-1,TRBV4-3,NA,CASSQDSNSNEQFF
TRBJ1-2,TRBV5-1,TRBD1,CASSRQGPGDYYGYTF
TRBJ2-2,TRBV6-6,NA,CASSYARGGTGELFF
TRBJ1-1,TRBV18,TRBD1,CASSPTGEGAFF
TRBJ2-5,TRBV2,TRBD1,CASTRQGGQETQYF